This note documents a single T cell receptor (beta chain) sequence. The data belong to a study of cytomegalovirus exposure and HLA in healthy donors. It was with 60 Vbeta and 13 Jbeta primers that the PCR ran. Some clones are missing from TCRdb's copy, which holds only in-frame ones; the method was immunoSEQ multiplex PCR. This table lists roughly 55,000 clones. The source material was PBMCs. This TCR was recovered from a woman aged 50 to 65 in good health and CMV-seropositive.

The CDR3 sequence is CASSVVTTGIEAFF. The CDR3, as DNA: TGTGCCAGCAGCGTAGTGACCACAGGGATTGAAGCTTTCTTT. The chain uses TRBV9 and TRBJ1-1, with D possibly being TRBD1 (6 bases). The CDR3 extends over 14 amino acids. Germline V gene lookup returns CDR1 SGDLS and CDR2 YYNGEE. Trimming pared 0 bases from V and 7 bases from J, leaving 13 bases between.